The 30 T cell receptor beta chains reported below all come from one sample, sequenced in a study of blood T cell repertoires in COVID-19. TCRdb's table, derived via immunoSEQ multiplex PCR, lists solely in-frame clones and lacks some. The table has some 150,000 clones, roughly 82% seen once. Sequenced input: peripheral blood. Receptor source: a woman in her 70s with acute or convalescent COVID-19.

J is TRBJ2-3 and V is TRBV10-3; 7 positions match TRBD2. The CDR3 runs to 14 residues. Per the germline V gene, CDR1 is ENHRY and CDR2 is SYGVKD. Trimming cost V 2 bases and J 4 bases; bases outside gene matches: 3. The CDR3 nucleotides read TGTGCCATCAGTGAGGCGGGGGAGGCAGATACGCAGTATTTT. Its protein product is CAISEAGEADTQYF.

V is TRBV6-2 or TRBV6-3 and J is TRBJ1-5; D gene ambiguous. Germline loops: CDR1 MNHEY, CDR2 SVGEGT. V was clipped by 0 bases and J by 4 bases, with 7 bases between them. This CDR3 comprises 14 residues. The CDR3 DNA reads TGTGCCAGCAGTTACTCCTTCGGTAATCAGCCCCAGCATTTT. Protein: CASSYSFGNQPQHF.

The genes are TRBV30 and TRBJ1-6, with D tentatively TRBD1 (5 bases). The CDR3 contains 14 residues. Trimming took 2 bases from V and 10 from J, leaving 15 bases between them. Germline lookup yields CDR1 GTSNPN and CDR2 SVGIG (reference sequence). Written as DNA, the CDR3 is TGTGCCTGGAGTTTCCGCGGGGCGAGGTCACCCCTCCACTTT. Protein: CAWSFRGARSPLHF.

This rearrangement joins TRBV28 to TRBJ2-1; possibly TRBD2 for D (6 bases). The CDR3 loop spans 16 amino acids. Germline V CDR1 and CDR2: MDHEN, SYDVKM. V gave up 6 bases and J gave up 3 bases, with 18 bases separating them. CDR3 residues: CASSSPGELDYNEQFF. The CDR3 region has the DNA TGTGCCAGCAGCTCCCCGGGAGAGTTGGACTACAATGAGCAGTTCTTC.

The chain combines TRBV3-1 (or the pseudogene TRBV3-2) with TRBJ2-7; maybe TRBD2 (6 bases). Looked up from germline, CDR1 is LGHDT and CDR2 is YNNKEL (reference sequence). V shed 1 base and J shed 7 bases, with 14 bases lying between them. The CDR3 runs 14 residues. The CDR3 nucleotides are TGTGCCAGCAGCCAAGGGACCCTCGCGGGGGAGCAGTACTTC. Its protein is CASSQGTLAGEQYF.

The gene calls are TRBV18 and TRBJ1-5; D is perhaps TRBD1 (5 bases). This CDR3 is built from 15 residues. The V gene's germline CDR1 is KGHSH and CDR2 LQKENI. V was cut by 3 bases and J by 3 bases, with 12 bases left in between. CDR3 nucleotide sequence: TGTGCCAGCTCACCTGGTGGGGGGTTCAATCAGCCCCAGCATTTT. Residues: CASSPGGGFNQPQHF.

The V gene is TRBV27, the J gene TRBJ2-7; TRBD2 agrees at 12 bases. The CDR3 length is 14 residues. Germline loops: CDR1 MNHEY, CDR2 SMNVEV (reference sequence). With V trimmed by 5 bases and J by 6 bases, 5 bases remained unmatched. The CDR3 loop reads CASSPSGRVSEQYF. In nucleotides, the CDR3 is TGTGCCAGCAGTCCTAGCGGGAGGGTCAGCGAGCAGTACTTC.

The table lists this clone with a few counts. The chain uses TRBV19 and TRBJ1-5; the match to TRBD1 covers 10 bases. This CDR3 contains 14 residues. After removal of 9 bases from V and 1 base from J, the junction contained 3 bases not matched to a gene. The germline V gene has CDR1 LNHDA and CDR2 SQIVND (reference sequence). CDR3 coding DNA: TGTGCCAGCAGACAGGGGGCGAGCAATCAGCCCCAGCATTTT. Its translation is CASRQGASNQPQHF.

A note on this clone: Other DNA sequences within the sample encode an identical CDR3. The rearrangement uses TRBV15 and TRBJ1-1, with TRBD1 identical over 9 bases. This CDR3 spans 18 amino acids. Germline assignment: CDR1 LNHNV and CDR2 YYDKDF (reference sequence). V lost 8 bases and J lost 6; bases outside the gene matches: 22. CDR3 nucleotide sequence: TGTGCCACCCGGCGCGACCGGGACAGGGCCTCCATGAAGGCTGAAGCTTTCTTT. It encodes CATRRDRDRASMKAEAFF.

The chain has TRBV7-2 and TRBJ2-7; D might be TRBD2 (6 bases). V lost 2 bases and J 4 bases, leaving 15 bases between the germline ends. The CDR3 totals 15 residues. CDR1 is SGHTA, CDR2 FQGNSA, per germline. The CDR3 here is CASSLNWRVGYEQYF. In DNA form, the CDR3 reads TGTGCCAGCAGCTTAAACTGGAGGGTAGGGTACGAGCAGTACTTC.

The chain employs TRBV6-5 and TRBJ1-1, with no clear D. Trimming left V 4 bases short and J 3 bases short, with 9 bases between. The CDR3 is 13 amino acids. Germline V gene sequence: CDR1 MNHEY, CDR2 SVGAGI. The CDR3 loop reads CASSLGADTEAFF. CDR3 DNA sequence: TGTGCCAGCAGTTTGGGAGCAGACACTGAAGCTTTCTTT.

This chain connects TRBV11-2 to TRBJ2-7; 8 nucleotides match TRBD2. The germline V gene encodes CDR1 SGHAT and CDR2 FQNNGV. CDR3 length equals 16 residues. The ends lost 4 bases at V and 0 bases at J; junction bases unmatched: 8. In DNA form, the CDR3 reads TGTGCCAGCAGCTCCGACCTTAGCGGGATCTCCTACGAGCAGTACTTC. Protein: CASSSDLSGISYEQYF.

The table lists this clone with a count of one. This chain links TRBV2 with TRBJ1-4; TRBD1 aligns across 10 bases. CDR1 is SNHLY, CDR2 FYNNEI, per germline. There are 15 residues in the CDR3. Trimming removed 6 bases from V and 8 bases from J; junction bases left unmatched: 9. The CDR3 loop is CASSPWTGGGEKLFF. In nucleotides, the CDR3 is TGTGCCAGCAGCCCTTGGACAGGGGGAGGAGAAAAACTGTTTTTT. Supplemented by reference TRBV2 and TRBJ1-4, the full variable domain reads EPEVTQTPSHQVTQMGQEVILRCVPISNHLYFYWYRQILGQKVEFLVSFYNNEISEKSEIFDDQFSVERPDGSNFTLKIRSTKLEDSAMYFCASSPWTGGGEKLFFGSGTQLSVL.

This chain joins TRBV18 and TRBJ2-1; TRBD2 matches at 12 bases. V gave up 4 bases and J gave up 4 bases; unmatched junction bases: 5. The CDR3 consists of 16 residues. Germline-derived CDR1 and CDR2 are KGHSH and LQKENI. The CDR3, as DNA: TGTGCCAGCTCACTTTGGACTAGCGGGAATTACAATGAGCAGTTCTTC. Amino acid sequence: CASSLWTSGNYNEQFF.

The rearrangement links TRBV19 to TRBJ2-1; 10 nucleotides line up with TRBD2. The CDR3 consists of 16 residues. The germline V gene encodes CDR1 LNHDA and CDR2 SQIVND (reference sequence). J lost 8 bases, V lost 1 base, and 8 bases had no gene match. The CDR3 nucleotides are TGTGCCAGTAGTATAGGGGAGCGGGGGGGCCGAGATGAGCAGTTCTTC. It is translated as CASSIGERGGRDEQFF.

The CDR3 DNA reads TGTGCCAGCAGTTGGGGACAGGGTGATTCACCCCTCCACTTT. Protein product: CASSWGQGDSPLHF. The chain joins TRBV28 to TRBJ1-6; TRBD1 matches 9 bases. Losses at the gene ends were 4 bases for V and 8 bases for J; bases not matched to a gene: 3. The CDR3 sequence is 14 residues long. The germline V gene has CDR1 MDHEN and CDR2 SYDVKM.

J is TRBJ1-3 and V is TRBV2; D unclear. The V gene's germline CDR1 is SNHLY and CDR2 FYNNEI. Trimming stripped 7 bases from V and 1 base from J, with 11 bases between. CDR3 length equals 14 residues. In DNA form, the CDR3 reads TGTGCCAGCAAGACAAGCCCTTCTGGAAACACCATATATTTT. Protein product: CASKTSPSGNTIYF.

The chain recombines TRBV6-2 or TRBV6-3 with TRBJ1-5; D gene unclear. V lost 8 bases to trimming and J lost 0 bases, with 8 bases between them. Germline CDR1 reads MNHEY; CDR2 reads SVGEGT. The CDR3 has 13 amino acids. Here the CDR3 reads CASRQSSNQPQHF. CDR3 in DNA: TGTGCCAGCCGCCAGAGTAGCAATCAGCCCCAGCATTTT.

The rearrangement joins TRBV7-9 to TRBJ2-1, with 13 bases identical to TRBD2. CDR3 length equals 15 residues. Germline trimming cut 4 bases from V and 5 bases from J; bases unmatched to any gene: 2. The V gene's germline CDR1 is SEHNR and CDR2 FQNEAQ (reference sequence). CDR3 sequence reads: CASSWTSGRNNEQFF. In DNA form, the CDR3 reads TGTGCCAGCAGCTGGACTAGCGGGAGAAACAATGAGCAGTTCTTC.

The rearrangement uses TRBV7-7 and TRBJ2-5; 11 positions match TRBD1. Looked up from germline, CDR1 is SSHAT and CDR2 is FNYEAQ (reference sequence). With 4 bases clipped from V and 4 bases from J, the junction kept 5 bases outside the gene matches. The CDR3 covers 15 residues. The CDR3 bases are TGTGCCAGCAGCTACACCGGGACAGGGGGAGAGACCCAGTACTTC. Translation: CASSYTGTGGETQYF.

The chain joins TRBV4-3 to TRBJ2-5; 8 bases agree with TRBD2. Germline V CDR1 and CDR2: LGHNA, YSLEER. Trimming cost V 1 base and J 9 bases; bases outside gene matches: 7. The CDR3 loop spans 14 amino acids. CDR3 DNA sequence: TGCGCCAGCAGCCAAGTTGTTGGCGGGAGGCCCCAGTACTTC. Protein sequence: CASSQVVGGRPQYF.

Only a few counts were recorded for this clone. This sequence joins TRBV28 and TRBJ1-5; 10 bases align to TRBD1. The CDR3 is 15 residues long. J gave up 3 bases and V 6 bases, and 5 bases lay outside the gene matches. The germline V gene has CDR1 MDHEN and CDR2 SYDVKM. The CDR3 sequence is CASRRTGGNNQPQHF. The CDR3 nucleotides are TGTGCCAGCAGACGGACAGGGGGGAACAATCAGCCCCAGCATTTT.

The J gene is TRBJ2-7, the V gene TRBV18, with D hard to call. V was clipped by 1 base and J by 7 bases, with 11 bases between them. This CDR3 is built from 13 residues. The germline gives CDR1 KGHSH, CDR2 LQKENI. For the CDR3, the DNA is TGTGCCAGCTCACCACGCCCCATAGAGGAGCAGTACTTC. Its translation: CASSPRPIEEQYF. The whole variable domain, remainder taken from reference TRBV18 and TRBJ2-7, is NAGVMQNPRHLVRRRGQEARLRCSPMKGHSHVYWYRQLPEEGLKFMVYLQKENIIDESGMPKERFSAEFPKEGPSILRIQQVVRGDSAAYFCASSPRPIEEQYFGPGTRLTVT.

The J gene is TRBJ1-1, the V gene TRBV29-1; D may be TRBD1 (5 bases). The CDR3 is 12 residues long. V was pared by 4 bases and J by 2 bases, with 8 bases between. Germline CDR1 reads SQVTM; CDR2 reads ANQGSEA. The CDR3 is CSVGQTNTEAFF. The CDR3 nucleotides read TGCAGCGTTGGACAGACTAACACTGAAGCTTTCTTT.

The gene calls are TRBV11-3 and TRBJ2-1, with 11 bases that match TRBD2. Germline V CDR1 and CDR2: SGHNT, YENEEA. The CDR3 extends over 18 amino acids. V gave up 5 bases and J gave up 7 bases; unmatched junction bases: 16. The CDR3 loop is CASSPHPHRLAGSNEQFF. CDR3 nucleotide sequence: TGTGCCAGCAGCCCCCACCCCCACAGACTAGCGGGGAGTAATGAGCAGTTCTTC.

The chain has TRBV12-3 or TRBV12-4 and TRBJ1-1, with no clear D. V lost 3 bases and J lost 7, with 12 bases in between. This CDR3 region has 13 residues. The CDR3: CASSFLEGGEAFF. The CDR3 DNA is TGTGCCAGCAGTTTTTTGGAGGGAGGTGAAGCTTTCTTT.

Written as DNA, the CDR3 is TGTGCCAGCAGCCCCTTGATGGAGGCTCAAGAGACCCAGTACTTC. This translates into CASSPLMEAQETQYF. The V and J genes are TRBV2 and TRBJ2-5; D is perhaps TRBD2 (5 bases). The CDR3 runs to 15 residues. V lost 6 bases, J lost 2 bases, and 16 bases lay in between. Germline V CDR1 and CDR2: SNHLY, FYNNEI.

The chain has TRBV5-6 and TRBJ2-7; 13 nucleotides match TRBD2. This CDR3 region has 15 residues. The germline gives CDR1 SGHDT, CDR2 YYEEEE. The J segment lost 2 bases and the V segment lost 6 bases, leaving 5 bases of the junction unmatched. Written as DNA, the CDR3 is TGTGCCAGCACCCTTGGACTAGCGGGGGCCTACGAGCAGTACTTC. It encodes CASTLGLAGAYEQYF.

This clone was seen once. The chain joins TRBV5-4 to TRBJ2-5; D is possibly TRBD1 (6 bases). Germline V CDR1 and CDR2: SGHNT, YYREEE (reference sequence). This CDR3 region has 15 residues. V was clipped by 5 bases and J by 5 bases, with 19 bases between them. CDR3 nucleotide sequence: TGTGCCAGCAGTCCCCGAACAGGGTCTGAGGAGACCCAGTACTTC. Translating it yields CASSPRTGSEETQYF.

J is TRBJ1-1 and V is TRBV14; weak D call: TRBD1 (6 bases). The ends were cut back, 0 bases at V and 11 bases at J, with 13 bases in the middle. Germline lookup yields CDR1 SGHDN and CDR2 FVKESK. CDR3 length: 13 residues. The CDR3 here is CASSQDRGRRAFF. CDR3 in DNA: TGTGCCAGCAGCCAAGACAGGGGCCGACGGGCTTTCTTT.